Below are 11 T cell receptor beta chains sequenced from a single sample in a study of neurological immune-mediated disorders. TCRdb itself ran the 5' RACE reads through MiXCR, one entry per CDR3 protein. The repertoire holds some 89,000 distinct CDR3 sequences, roughly 4.5% seen once, with 5% to 6% in the top ten. The time point was: longitudinal time-point 3. The sample comprised PBMCs. Every receptor here comes from a woman aged 60-75 years with multiple sclerosis.

This clonotype was counted at least ten times. The V gene is TRBV3-1, the J gene TRBJ2-7, with TRBD2 matching 11 bases. The CDR3 runs 16 residues. Germline V lookup: CDR1 LGHDT, CDR2 YNNKEL (reference sequence). After removal of 4 bases from V and 4 bases from J, the junction contained 9 bases not matched to a gene. CDR3 loop: CASSPGLAGGMYEQYF. The DNA for the CDR3 is TGTGCCAGCAGCCCCGGCCTAGCGGGGGGTATGTACGAGCAGTACTTC.

This clonotype was counted many times. V usage is TRBV6-6 and J usage is TRBJ1-2; no reliable D call. Germline V gene lookup returns CDR1 MNHNY and CDR2 SVGAGI (reference sequence). Trimming stripped 2 bases from V and 5 bases from J, with 6 bases between. This CDR3 has 12 amino acids. For the CDR3, the DNA is TGTGCCAGCAGTTACGAGGAGTATGGCTACACCTTC. The encoded protein is CASSYEEYGYTF.

The rearrangement joins TRBV28 to TRBJ2-7; D uncertain. The CDR3 loop spans 12 amino acids. The V gene's germline CDR1 is MDHEN and CDR2 SYDVKM. V was clipped by 7 bases and J by 2 bases, with 9 bases between them. In DNA form, the CDR3 reads TGTGCCAGCACCAAGGCCCCCTACGAGCAGTACTTC. Its protein is CASTKAPYEQYF.

This clonotype was counted many times. The genes are TRBV12-3 or TRBV12-4 and TRBJ2-3, with 14 positions matching TRBD2. With 5 bases clipped from V and 8 bases from J, the junction kept 9 bases outside the gene matches. This CDR3 has 16 amino acids. The CDR3 reads CASSPRTSGGRGTQYF. The DNA of the CDR3 is TGTGCCAGCAGTCCGCGGACTAGCGGGGGGCGGGGTACGCAGTATTTT.

This clonotype was seen many times. J is TRBJ1-1 and V is TRBV12-3 or TRBV12-4; a weak D match, TRBD1 (6 bases). With 5 bases removed from V and 4 bases from J, the gap between germline ends came to 17 bases. This CDR3 spans 15 amino acids. The CDR3 region has the DNA TGTGCCAGCAGTACGAACAGGGCGGGCGGCACTGAAGCTTTCTTT. Its translation: CASSTNRAGGTEAFF.

This clonotype was detected ten times or more. The chain combines TRBV12-3 or TRBV12-4 with TRBJ2-2; 7 bases match TRBD2. Trimming at V came to 6 bases and at J to 1 base, leaving 5 bases not matched to a gene. The CDR3 runs 15 residues. CDR3 DNA sequence: TGTGCCAGCAGACCCGGGGGGATGAACACCGGGGAGCTGTTTTTT. This translates into CASRPGGMNTGELFF.

Many counts were recorded for this clonotype. The rearrangement joins TRBV20-1 to TRBJ2-1; 7 positions match TRBD1. Trimming at V came to 1 base and at J to 2 bases, leaving 8 bases not matched to a gene. The CDR3 totals 16 residues. In germline, CDR1 is DFQATT, CDR2 SNEGSKA (reference sequence). The CDR3 nucleotides are TGCAGTGCTAGAGCGGCAGGGGGAATGACCTACAATGAGCAGTTCTTC. Amino acids: CSARAAGGMTYNEQFF.

This clonotype was seen at least ten times. This chain joins TRBV5-1 and TRBJ2-5; 7 nucleotides agree with TRBD2. The V segment lost 2 bases and the J segment 0 bases; nucleotides outside the gene matches: 13. Germline CDR1 and CDR2: SGHRS and YFSETQ. This CDR3 is built from 18 residues. The CDR3 loop is CASSFLQPTSLYQETQYF. DNA of the CDR3: TGCGCCAGCAGCTTCCTCCAGCCGACTAGCCTGTACCAAGAGACCCAGTACTTC.

This clonotype was observed at least ten times. The chain uses TRBV30 and TRBJ1-1; unclear D gene. Germline V gives CDR1 GTSNPN, CDR2 SVGIG (reference sequence). V lost 5 bases to trimming and J lost 2 bases, with 9 bases between them. The CDR3 is 12 residues long. In DNA, the CDR3 is TGTGCCTGGGATACGGCAAACACTGAAGCTTTCTTT. This translates into CAWDTANTEAFF. The full variable domain, its missing parts supplied by reference TRBV30 and TRBJ1-1, is SQTIHQWPATLVQPVGSPLSLECTVEGTSNPNLYWYRQAAGRGLQLLFYSVGIGQISSEVPQNLSASRPQDRQFILSSKKLLLSDSGFYLCAWDTANTEAFFGQGTRLTVV.

This clonotype was observed at least ten times. Compared with germline, one end of the junction differs, possibly owing to a read error. J is TRBJ2-3 and V is TRBV12-3 or TRBV12-4, with 7 bases identical to TRBD2. The CDR3 is 15 amino acids. CDR3 sequence reads: CASSLGGGSTDTQYF. CDR3 in DNA: TGTGCCAGCAGCTTAGGCGGGGGTAGCACAGATACGCAGTATTTT.

This clonotype occurred many times. The genes are TRBV24-1 and TRBJ2-5, with a tentative D call TRBD1 (5 bases). The CDR3 has 16 residues. Germline CDR1 reads KGHDR; CDR2 reads SFDVKD. V was clipped by 2 bases and J by 5 bases, with 17 bases between them. CDR3 sequence: CATSDWGDTVRETQYF. CDR3 DNA sequence: TGTGCCACCAGTGATTGGGGCGACACGGTTCGGGAGACCCAGTACTTC.